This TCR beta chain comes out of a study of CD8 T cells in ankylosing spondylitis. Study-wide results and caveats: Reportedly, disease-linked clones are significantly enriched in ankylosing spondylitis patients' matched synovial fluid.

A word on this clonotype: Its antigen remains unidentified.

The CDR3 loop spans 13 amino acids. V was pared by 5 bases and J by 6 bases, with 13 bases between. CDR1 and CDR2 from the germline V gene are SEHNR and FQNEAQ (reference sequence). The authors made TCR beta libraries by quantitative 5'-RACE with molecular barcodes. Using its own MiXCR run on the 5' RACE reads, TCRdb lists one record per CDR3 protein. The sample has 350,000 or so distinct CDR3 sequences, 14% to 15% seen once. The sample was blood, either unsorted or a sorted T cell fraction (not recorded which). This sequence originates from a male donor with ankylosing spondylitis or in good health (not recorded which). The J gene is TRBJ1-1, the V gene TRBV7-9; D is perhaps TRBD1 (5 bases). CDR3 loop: CASSPTGEAEAFF. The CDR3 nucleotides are TGTGCCAGCAGCCCCACGGGGGAGGCTGAAGCTTTCTTT. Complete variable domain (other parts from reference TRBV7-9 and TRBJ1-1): DTGVSQNPRHKITKRGQNVTFRCDPISEHNRLYWYRQTLGQGPEFLTYFQNEAQLEKSRLLSDRFSAERPKGSFSTLEIQRTEQGDSAMYLCASSPTGEAEAFFGQGTRLTVV.